Listed below are T cell receptor beta chains from one sample, sequenced in a study of control samples from healthy donors and cancer patients. Profiled with immunoSEQ multiplex PCR; TCRdb holds only in-frame clones, not every one. The sample has 150,000 or so clones; around 88% are singletons. The sequencing sample was made of blood. These receptors all come from a young man in good health. Both conserved end residues are part of each CDR3. A D gene is named only where the DNA matches it firmly. The listing skips clone size in some rows; elsewhere it reads once, few, many or a size class.

cdr3_aa | cdr3_nt | cdr3_length | j_call | d_call | clone_size | v_call
CASTRDRRQETQYF | TGTGCCAGCACTAGGGACAGGCGACAAGAGACCCAGTACTTC | 14 | TRBJ2-5 | TRBD1 | few | TRBV2
CASSYVRAGQPQHF | TGTGCCAGCAGTTATGTCAGGGCCGGGCAGCCCCAGCATTTT | 14 | TRBJ1-5 | . | . | TRBV6-2/TRBV6-3
CASSVSDRGFPNTGELFF | TGTGCCAGCAGCGTATCAGACAGGGGCTTCCCGAACACCGGGGAGCTGTTTTTT | 18 | TRBJ2-2 | TRBD1 | few | TRBV9
CASSGRDRGPTDTQYF | TGTGCCAGTAGTGGGAGAGACAGGGGGCCCACAGATACGCAGTATTTT | 16 | TRBJ2-3 | TRBD1 | . | TRBV19
CATGAGTQETQYF | TGTGCCACCGGTGCAGGGACCCAAGAGACCCAGTACTTC | 13 | TRBJ2-5 | . | . | TRBV24-1
CASSTGVEQYF | TGTGCCAGTAGTACAGGGGTCGAGCAGTACTTC | 11 | TRBJ2-7 | . | . | TRBV19
CASSPMNTEAFF | TGTGCCAGCAGTCCGATGAACACTGAAGCTTTCTTT | 12 | TRBJ1-1 | . | . | TRBV6-6
CASMYSDFTDGYTF | TGTGCCAGCATGTACTCGGACTTCACCGATGGCTACACCTTC | 14 | TRBJ1-2 | . | . | TRBV6-2/TRBV6-3
CATLTGGFADEQYF | TGTGCCACCCTGACAGGGGGGTTTGCAGACGAGCAGTACTTC | 14 | TRBJ2-7 | TRBD1 | . | TRBV6-5
CASSYGQGNQPQHF | TGTGCCAGCAGCTATGGACAGGGGAATCAGCCCCAGCATTTT | 14 | TRBJ1-5 | TRBD1 | . | TRBV5-5
CASSPGHQNEQFF | TGTGCCAGCAGTCCCGGGCACCAGAATGAGCAGTTCTTC | 13 | TRBJ2-1 | . | . | TRBV7-6
CASSTGVGNGYTF | TGTGCCAGCAGTACAGGGGTCGGGAATGGCTACACCTTC | 13 | TRBJ1-2 | TRBD1 | . | TRBV6-6
CASSFQDTEAFF | TGTGCCAGCAGCTTTCAGGACACTGAAGCTTTCTTT | 12 | TRBJ1-1 | . | once | TRBV5-6
CAIKRGENTEAFF | TGTGCCATCAAAAGGGGAGAGAACACTGAAGCTTTCTTT | 13 | TRBJ1-1 | . | . | TRBV10-3
CASSLIPWTGRLNEQFF | TGTGCCAGCAGCTTAATCCCTTGGACAGGGCGGCTCAATGAGCAGTTCTTC | 17 | TRBJ2-1 | TRBD1 | few | TRBV7-2
CASSLYRGNQPQHF | TGTGCCAGCAGCCTTTACAGGGGCAATCAGCCCCAGCATTTT | 14 | TRBJ1-5 | . | . | TRBV7-8
CASSYSRRGEAFF | TGTGCCAGCAGCTACTCGAGAAGGGGCGAAGCTTTCTTT | 13 | TRBJ1-1 | . | . | TRBV11-1
CASSLATGYEQYF | TGTGCCAGCAGCTTAGCCACCGGCTACGAGCAGTACTTC | 13 | TRBJ2-7 | . | . | TRBV7-6
CAINPQGAQNEQFF | TGTGCCATCAACCCTCAGGGGGCGCAAAATGAGCAGTTCTTC | 14 | TRBJ2-1 | TRBD1 | . | TRBV30
CAWDLGNTEAFF | TGTGCCTGGGACTTAGGGAACACTGAAGCTTTCTTT | 12 | TRBJ1-1 | . | . | TRBV30
CASSYRTGVTGELFF | TGTGCCAGCAGTTACAGGACAGGGGTAACCGGGGAGCTGTTTTTT | 15 | TRBJ2-2 | TRBD1 | . | TRBV6-6
CASSFGALGEQFF | TGTGCCAGCAGCTTCGGGGCTCTGGGTGAGCAGTTCTTC | 13 | TRBJ2-1 | . | . | TRBV7-9
CAWSVQDPPRNTIYF | TGTGCCTGGAGTGTACAGGACCCACCTAGGAACACCATATATTTT | 15 | TRBJ1-3 | . | . | TRBV30
CATLTDPNTGELFF | TGTGCCACCCTAACAGATCCGAACACCGGGGAGCTGTTTTTT | 14 | TRBJ2-2 | . | . | TRBV7-2
CASSPRGREETQYF | TGTGCCAGCAGCCCCCGCGGCAGGGAAGAGACCCAGTACTTC | 14 | TRBJ2-5 | . | . | TRBV2
CASRREGTQYF | TGTGCCAGCAGGCGCGAAGGGACCCAGTACTTC | 11 | TRBJ2-5 | . | . | TRBV28
CANKQESSYNSPLHF | TGCGCCAACAAACAGGAGAGCTCCTATAATTCACCCCTCCACTTT | 15 | TRBJ1-6 | . | . | TRBV23-1
CASSDSRGLTTEAFF | TGTGCCAGCAGTGATTCACGGGGTTTGACCACTGAAGCTTTCTTT | 15 | TRBJ1-1 | . | . | TRBV25-1
CAATGTDNEQFF | TGTGCCGCAACCGGGACCGACAATGAGCAGTTCTTC | 12 | TRBJ2-1 | . | . | TRBV7-9
CASTPAASSYEQYF | TGTGCCAGTACCCCGGCCGCAAGCTCCTACGAGCAGTACTTC | 14 | TRBJ2-7 | . | . | TRBV19
CASSPGQLSGNTIYF | TGCGCCAGCAGCCCTGGACAGCTCTCTGGAAACACCATATATTTT | 15 | TRBJ1-3 | . | . | TRBV5-1
CASEIGKGSQPQHF | TGCGCCAGCGAAATAGGGAAGGGAAGTCAGCCCCAGCATTTT | 14 | TRBJ1-5 | . | . | TRBV5-1
CASSEAGLRETQYF | TGTGCCAGCAGCGAGGCGGGGTTGCGAGAGACCCAGTACTTC | 14 | TRBJ2-5 | . | . | TRBV5-6
CASSLPSGGADTGELFF | TGTGCCAGCAGCTTGCCCAGCGGGGGGGCGGACACCGGGGAGCTGTTTTTT | 17 | TRBJ2-2 | TRBD2 | . | TRBV5-4
CASSLGWTSGGLTDTQYF | TGTGCCAGCAGCTTGGGTTGGACTAGCGGGGGGTTGACAGATACGCAGTATTTT | 18 | TRBJ2-3 | TRBD2 | . | TRBV5-5
CASSMGQGIYNEQFF | TGTGCCAGCAGCATGGGACAGGGGATATACAATGAGCAGTTCTTC | 15 | TRBJ2-1 | TRBD1 | . | TRBV7-6
CSASFGSSYEQYF | TGCAGTGCTAGTTTCGGGAGCTCCTACGAGCAGTACTTC | 13 | TRBJ2-7 | . | . | TRBV20-1
CATSGRTRGYTDTQYF | TGTGCCACCAGCGGGCGGACTAGGGGATACACAGATACGCAGTATTTT | 16 | TRBJ2-3 | TRBD2 | . | TRBV15
CASRVDRLNTEAFF | TGTGCCAGCAGAGTAGACAGGCTGAACACTGAAGCTTTCTTT | 14 | TRBJ1-1 | . | . | TRBV6-4
CAWSVEGSRGIRYYGYTF | TGTGCCTGGAGTGTCGAAGGGTCGAGGGGGATAAGGTACTATGGCTACACCTTC | 18 | TRBJ1-2 | . | . | TRBV30
CASSWQESTDTQYF | TGTGCCAGCAGTTGGCAGGAGAGCACAGATACGCAGTATTTT | 14 | TRBJ2-3 | . | once | TRBV6-2/TRBV6-3
CASESYINSNTGELFF | TGTGCCAGCGAAAGCTACATAAATTCGAACACCGGGGAGCTGTTTTTT | 16 | TRBJ2-2 | . | . | TRBV5-5
CASSPHSGGAYNEQFF | TGTGCCAGCAGCCCCCACAGCGGGGGGGCCTACAATGAGCAGTTCTTC | 16 | TRBJ2-1 | TRBD2 | . | TRBV9
CSALGEGAYNEQFF | TGCAGCGCTCTAGGGGAAGGGGCCTACAATGAGCAGTTCTTC | 14 | TRBJ2-1 | . | . | TRBV29-1
CASGSGGSYEQYF | TGTGCCAGTGGTTCAGGGGGCTCCTACGAGCAGTACTTC | 13 | TRBJ2-7 | TRBD1 | . | TRBV19
CASGKGTGKLFF | TGTGCCAGCGGGAAGGGCACGGGAAAACTGTTTTTT | 12 | TRBJ1-4 | . | . | TRBV7-9
CAWSLLGGGDNEQFF | TGTGCCTGGAGTCTCCTCGGGGGTGGAGACAATGAGCAGTTCTTC | 15 | TRBJ2-1 | . | . | TRBV30
CASSHSVGGDGTEAFF | TGTGCCAGCAGCCATTCGGTGGGTGGCGACGGCACTGAAGCTTTCTTT | 16 | TRBJ1-1 | . | . | TRBV7-9
CASSQALGADEKLFF | TGCGCCAGCAGCCAAGCTTTAGGGGCCGATGAAAAACTGTTTTTT | 15 | TRBJ1-4 | . | many | TRBV4-1
CAWSVTVLDGYTF | TGTGCCTGGAGTGTAACAGTTTTGGATGGCTACACCTTC | 13 | TRBJ1-2 | . | . | TRBV30
CASSLAARADSEQFF | TGCGCCAGCAGCTTGGCAGCTAGAGCGGATTCTGAGCAGTTCTTC | 15 | TRBJ2-1 | . | once | TRBV5-1
CASSYSGGGNPETQYF | TGTGCCAGCAGTTACTCGGGGGGCGGCAATCCAGAGACCCAGTACTTC | 16 | TRBJ2-5 | . | once | TRBV6-5
CASSGQDPAYEQYF | TGCGCCAGCAGCGGACAGGACCCCGCCTACGAGCAGTACTTC | 14 | TRBJ2-7 | TRBD1 | . | TRBV5-1
CASSAGLAGGRGETQYF | TGTGCCAGCAGTGCGGGGCTAGCGGGGGGGCGAGGCGAGACCCAGTACTTC | 17 | TRBJ2-5 | TRBD2 | . | TRBV2
CASSVGAGDSGNTIYF | TGTGCCAGCAGCGTAGGAGCAGGGGATTCTGGAAACACCATATATTTT | 16 | TRBJ1-3 | . | . | TRBV9
CASSLAPAAYEQYF | TGTGCCAGCAGCTTAGCGCCCGCCGCCTACGAGCAGTACTTC | 14 | TRBJ2-7 | . | . | TRBV7-2